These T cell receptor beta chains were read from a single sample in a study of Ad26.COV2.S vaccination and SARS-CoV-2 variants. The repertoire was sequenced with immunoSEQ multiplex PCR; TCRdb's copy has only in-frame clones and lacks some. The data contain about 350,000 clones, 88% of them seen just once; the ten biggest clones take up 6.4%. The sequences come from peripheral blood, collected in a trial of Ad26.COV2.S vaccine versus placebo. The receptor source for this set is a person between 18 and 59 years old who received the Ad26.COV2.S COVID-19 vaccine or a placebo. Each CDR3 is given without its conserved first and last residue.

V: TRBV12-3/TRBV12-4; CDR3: ASSLRETEAF
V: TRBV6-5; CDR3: ASSYSLAGVSYEQY
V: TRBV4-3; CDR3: ASSQDTRPGRAGELF
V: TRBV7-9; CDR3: ASKNAISNYGYT
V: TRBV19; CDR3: ASSNSDYSNQPQH
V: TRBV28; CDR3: ASSSGQGLQETQY
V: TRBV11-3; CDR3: ASSPGTGVGANVLT
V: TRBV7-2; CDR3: ASSPRVSGGISNTGELF
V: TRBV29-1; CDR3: SGETGILKTEAF
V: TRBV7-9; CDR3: ASSPRTGLTGELF
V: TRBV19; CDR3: ASSSREWDRISGNTIY
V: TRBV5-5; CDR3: ASSFSGTGNTEAF
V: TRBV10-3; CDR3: AISDTGNSPLH
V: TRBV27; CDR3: ASSLMGRALTDTQY
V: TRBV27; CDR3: ASSLSKGWRNEKLF
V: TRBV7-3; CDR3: ASSASQGAATGELF
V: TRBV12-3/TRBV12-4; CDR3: ASSLTAKGEQF
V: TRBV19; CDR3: ASSQIGANYGYT
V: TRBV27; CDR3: ASSLLPARDTQY
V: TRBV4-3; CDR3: ASSQDGGQGAGEQY
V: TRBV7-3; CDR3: ASSREYSGNTIY